These T cell receptor beta chains were read from a single sample in a study of shared clonotypes between healthy human individuals. Produced via immunoSEQ multiplex PCR; TCRdb's table is partial and in-frame only. The sample contains about 2.4 million clones, more than 85% of which appear only once. The sequenced material came from naive CD4+ T cells from PBMCs. The receptors come from a man younger than 35 in good health. Some clones in this sample may be carry-over from other donors' samples. Each CDR3 is given with its conserved first and last residue. D genes are given only for firm matches. A row's size may be missing; if present it is once, few, many or a size class.

d_gene,v_gene,j_gene,abundance,CDR3nt,CDR3aa
-,TRBV7-9,TRBJ1-2,-,TGTGCCAGCAGCTCCCGGGACTTTGGCCCCTCTAACTATGGCTACACCTTC,CASSSRDFGPSNYGYTF
-,TRBV7-9,TRBJ2-2,-,TGTGCCAGCAGCTCCGAACGGGTCACCGGGGAGCTGTTTTTT,CASSSERVTGELFF
-,TRBV29-1,TRBJ2-5,once,TGCAGCGTGACTTCTGGTTCAAAAGGAGAGACCCAGTACTTC,CSVTSGSKGETQYF
-,TRBV15,TRBJ1-2,once,TGTGCCACATGCAGAGGCGGCGCTGGGGAATATGGCTACACCTTC,CATCRGGAGEYGYTF
-,TRBV7-9,TRBJ2-7,-,TGTGCCAGCAGCCCCAGGGCAGCCTCCTACGAGCAGTACTTC,CASSPRAASYEQYF
-,TRBV5-1,TRBJ2-1,-,TGCGCCAGCAGCTTGTCTTTCAGCGGGACAACCTCCTACAATGAGCAGTTCTTC,CASSLSFSGTTSYNEQFF
-,TRBV6-6,TRBJ1-5,-,TGTGCCAGCAAGGTGGGCAATCAGCCCCAGCATTTT,CASKVGNQPQHF
TRBD2,TRBV11-2,TRBJ2-1,once,TGTGCCAGCAGCCCCTTAGCGGGAGGGCCTTTGAATGAGCAGTTCTTC,CASSPLAGGPLNEQFF
-,TRBV19,TRBJ2-5,-,TGTGCCAGTAGTATAGTACCCCCGCGCGAGACCCAGTACTTC,CASSIVPPRETQYF
-,TRBV5-4,TRBJ2-3,-,TGTGCCAGCAGCTTGGTAGACCGGGATGGGGCAGATACGCAGTATTTT,CASSLVDRDGADTQYF
TRBD1,TRBV28,TRBJ2-4,-,TGTGCCAGCAACCCGACAGGGGTTAGCAAAAACATTCAGTACTTC,CASNPTGVSKNIQYF
TRBD2,TRBV5-1,TRBJ2-1,-,TGCGCCAGCAGCTTGGGAGCGGGGGCCGTCAATGAGCAGTTCTTC,CASSLGAGAVNEQFF
-,TRBV7-9,TRBJ2-7,-,TGTGCCAGCAGCTTAAGTTCAGGGATCTACGAGCAGTACTTC,CASSLSSGIYEQYF
-,TRBV18,TRBJ2-3,-,TGTGCCAGCTCACCACAACAGCAGCGCACAGATACGCAGTATTTT,CASSPQQQRTDTQYF
-,TRBV28,TRBJ1-2,-,TGTGCCAGCAGGACGACAGCTAACTATGGCTACACCTTC,CASRTTANYGYTF